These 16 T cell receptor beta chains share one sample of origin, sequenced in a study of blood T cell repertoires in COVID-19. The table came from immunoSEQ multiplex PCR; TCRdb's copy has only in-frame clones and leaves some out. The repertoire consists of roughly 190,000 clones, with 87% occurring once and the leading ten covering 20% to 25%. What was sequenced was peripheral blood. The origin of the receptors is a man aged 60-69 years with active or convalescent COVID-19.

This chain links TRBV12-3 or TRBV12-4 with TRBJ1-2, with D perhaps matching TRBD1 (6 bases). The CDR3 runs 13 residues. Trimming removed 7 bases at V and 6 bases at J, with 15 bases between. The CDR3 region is CASTRSGVDGYTF. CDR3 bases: TGTGCCAGCACCCGTTCAGGGGTAGATGGCTACACCTTC.

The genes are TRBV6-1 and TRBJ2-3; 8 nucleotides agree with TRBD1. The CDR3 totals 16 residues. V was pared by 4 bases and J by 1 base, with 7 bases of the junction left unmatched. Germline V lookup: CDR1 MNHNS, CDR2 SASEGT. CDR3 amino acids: CASSGPRGQGTDTQYF. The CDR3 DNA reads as TGTGCCAGCAGTGGTCCCCGGGGACAGGGCACAGATACGCAGTATTTT.

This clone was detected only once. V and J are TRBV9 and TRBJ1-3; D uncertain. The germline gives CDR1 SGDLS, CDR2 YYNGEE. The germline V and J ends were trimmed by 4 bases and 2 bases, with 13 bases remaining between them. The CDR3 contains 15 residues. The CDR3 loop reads CASSPAEGTGNTIYF. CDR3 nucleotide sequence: TGTGCCAGCAGCCCAGCGGAAGGGACTGGAAACACCATATATTTT. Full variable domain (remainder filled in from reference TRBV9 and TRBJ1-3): DSGVTQTPKHLITATGQRVTLRCSPRSGDLSVYWYQQSLDQGLQFLIQYYNGEERAKGNILERFSAQQFPDLHSELNLSSLELGDSALYFCASSPAEGTGNTIYFGEGSWLTVV.

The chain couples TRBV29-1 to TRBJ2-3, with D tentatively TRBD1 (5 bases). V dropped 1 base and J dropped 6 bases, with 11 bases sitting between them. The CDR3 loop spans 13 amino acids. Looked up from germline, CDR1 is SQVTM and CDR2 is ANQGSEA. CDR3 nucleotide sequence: TGCAGCGTTGAAGGCCAGGGTGGGGATACGCAGTATTTT. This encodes CSVEGQGGDTQYF.

Here the CDR3 reads CASINMAGELFF. CDR3 coding DNA: TGTGCCAGCATCAACATGGCCGGGGAGCTGTTTTTT. The V and J genes are TRBV6-6 and TRBJ2-2; D unresolved. CDR3 length equals 12 residues. V lost 7 bases and J lost 6, with 9 bases in between. CDR1 and CDR2 (germline): MNHNY, SVGAGI (reference sequence).

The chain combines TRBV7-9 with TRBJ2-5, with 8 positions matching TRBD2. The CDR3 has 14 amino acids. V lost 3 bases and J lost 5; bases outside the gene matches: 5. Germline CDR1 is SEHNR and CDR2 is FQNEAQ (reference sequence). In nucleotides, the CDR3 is TGTGCCAGCAGCTTCCCGGGGGGGGACGAGACCCAGTACTTC. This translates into CASSFPGGDETQYF.

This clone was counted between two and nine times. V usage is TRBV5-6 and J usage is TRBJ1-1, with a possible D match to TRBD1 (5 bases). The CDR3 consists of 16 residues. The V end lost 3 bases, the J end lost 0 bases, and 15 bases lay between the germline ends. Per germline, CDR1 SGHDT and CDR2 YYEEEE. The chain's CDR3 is CASSYRQRPMNTEAFF. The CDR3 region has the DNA TGTGCCAGCAGCTATCGACAGAGACCGATGAACACTGAAGCTTTCTTT.

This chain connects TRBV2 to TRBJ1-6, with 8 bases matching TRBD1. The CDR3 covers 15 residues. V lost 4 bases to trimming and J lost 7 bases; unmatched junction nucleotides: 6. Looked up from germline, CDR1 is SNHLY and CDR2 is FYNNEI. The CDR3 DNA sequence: TGTGCCAGCAGTGGCACCGGGACAGGAAATTCACCCCTCCACTTT. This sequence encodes CASSGTGTGNSPLHF.

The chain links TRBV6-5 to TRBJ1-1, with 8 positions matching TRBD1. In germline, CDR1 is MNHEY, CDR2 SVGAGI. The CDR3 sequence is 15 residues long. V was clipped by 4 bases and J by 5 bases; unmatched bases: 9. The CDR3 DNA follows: TGTGCCAGCAGTTCCTTGGGGACAGGCACTACTGAAGCTTTCTTT. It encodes CASSSLGTGTTEAFF.

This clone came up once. CDR3: CASNLFGQGNEKLFF. For the CDR3, the DNA is TGTGCCAGCAATCTTTTTGGACAGGGGAATGAAAAACTGTTTTTT. This chain connects TRBV2 to TRBJ1-4, with 9 bases lining up with TRBD1. Germline CDR1 and CDR2: SNHLY and FYNNEI. J gave up 5 bases and V 7 bases, and 8 bases lay outside the gene matches. The CDR3 consists of 15 residues.

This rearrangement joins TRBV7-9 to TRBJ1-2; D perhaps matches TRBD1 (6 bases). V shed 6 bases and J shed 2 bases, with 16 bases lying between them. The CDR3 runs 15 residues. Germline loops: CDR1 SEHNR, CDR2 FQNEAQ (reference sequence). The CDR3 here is CASRPFGGANYGYTF. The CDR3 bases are TGTGCCAGCAGGCCCTTTGGGGGGGCGAACTATGGCTACACCTTC.

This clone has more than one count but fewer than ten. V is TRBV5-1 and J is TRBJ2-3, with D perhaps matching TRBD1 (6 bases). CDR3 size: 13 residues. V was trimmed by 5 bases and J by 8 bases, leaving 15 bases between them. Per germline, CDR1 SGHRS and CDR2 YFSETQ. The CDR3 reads CASRSKGVGTQYF. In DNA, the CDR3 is TGCGCCAGCAGGTCCAAGGGGGTCGGTACGCAGTATTTT.

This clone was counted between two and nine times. The CDR3 nucleotides read TGTGCCAGCAGCCCTGGGGGGGGAACCTACGAGCAGTACTTC. Protein sequence: CASSPGGGTYEQYF. The V and J genes are TRBV11-2 and TRBJ2-7, with 7 bases identical to TRBD2. CDR1 SGHAT and CDR2 FQNNGV come from the germline V gene. The CDR3 covers 14 residues. V shed 5 bases and J 2 bases; nucleotides not matched to a gene: 6.

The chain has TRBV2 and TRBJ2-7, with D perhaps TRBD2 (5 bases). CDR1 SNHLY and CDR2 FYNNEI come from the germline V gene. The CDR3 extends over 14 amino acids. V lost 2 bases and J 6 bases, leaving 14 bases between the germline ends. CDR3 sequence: CASSETSRLAEQYF. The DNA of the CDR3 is TGTGCCAGCAGTGAAACTAGTAGGCTCGCCGAGCAGTACTTC.

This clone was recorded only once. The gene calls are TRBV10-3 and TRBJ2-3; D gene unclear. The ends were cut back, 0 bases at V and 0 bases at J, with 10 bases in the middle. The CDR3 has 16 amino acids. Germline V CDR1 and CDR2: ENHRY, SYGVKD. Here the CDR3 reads CAISESLGASTDTQYF. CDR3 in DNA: TGTGCCATCAGTGAGTCCCTCGGAGCCAGCACAGATACGCAGTATTTT.

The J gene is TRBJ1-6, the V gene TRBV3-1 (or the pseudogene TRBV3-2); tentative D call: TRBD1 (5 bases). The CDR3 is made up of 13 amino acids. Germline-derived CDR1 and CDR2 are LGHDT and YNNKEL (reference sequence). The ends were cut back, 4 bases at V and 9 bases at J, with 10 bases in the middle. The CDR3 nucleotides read TGTGCCAGCAGCCGCCAGGGTGCTTCACCCCTCCACTTT. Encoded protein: CASSRQGASPLHF.